The 5 T cell receptor beta chains reported below all come from one sample, sequenced in a study of human T cells and chemical hapten exposure. TCRdb re-analysed the RACE reads in MiXCR, keeping a single row per CDR3 protein. The sample lists under 60,000 distinct CDR3 sequences, 9.5% to 11% occurring once. Time point specified: patch test 1, 2 weeks after DPC sensitization. The treatment is: therapeutic diphenylcyclopropenone sensitization with weekly scalp DPC. Researchers extracted total RNA from unfractionated whole blood. The sequencing used whole blood, collected in connection with sensitization to the hapten diphenylcyclopropenone (DPC). The receptors come from a woman in her thirties or forties with alopecia areata. Some clones in this sample may be carry-over from other donors' samples.

This clonotype came up many times. This chain connects TRBV19 to TRBJ2-6; D is unclear. The CDR3 spans 13 residues. Per germline, CDR1 LNHDA and CDR2 SQIVND (reference sequence). Trimming removed 2 bases from V and 4 bases from J, with 3 bases in between. CDR3 protein: CASSITGANVLTF. The CDR3 DNA sequence: TGTGCCAGTAGTATAACAGGGGCCAACGTCCTGACTTTC.

This chain joins TRBV6-2 or TRBV6-3 and TRBJ1-5; TRBD1 aligns across 7 bases. The germline V gene encodes CDR1 MNHEY and CDR2 SVGEGT. This CDR3 is built from 15 residues. The V segment lost 6 bases and the J segment 2 bases; nucleotides outside the gene matches: 7. The CDR3: CASSGGGAGNQPQHF. DNA of the CDR3: TGTGCCAGCAGCGGAGGGGGCGCGGGCAATCAGCCCCAGCATTTT.

The chain employs TRBV9 and TRBJ2-3; D is undetermined. The CDR3 sequence is 13 residues long. Germline-derived CDR1 and CDR2 are SGDLS and YYNGEE. With 4 bases removed from V and 3 bases from J, the gap between germline ends came to 9 bases. The CDR3 nucleotides read TGTGCCAGCAGCTTCGCGAGAACAGATACGCAGTATTTT. It encodes CASSFARTDTQYF.

In its sample, this clonotype was seen a few times. The rearrangement joins TRBV18 to TRBJ2-7; 9 bases agree with TRBD2. Germline trimming cut 3 bases from V and 6 bases from J; bases unmatched to any gene: 9. Germline assignment: CDR1 KGHSH and CDR2 LQKENI. The CDR3 spans 15 residues. CDR3 in DNA: TGTGCCAGCTCACCGACGACCGGGACTAGCTCCGAGCAGTACTTC. Residues: CASSPTTGTSSEQYF.

In this sample, this clonotype turned up many times. V is TRBV18 and J is TRBJ2-1; 8 bases map to TRBD2. The CDR3 loop spans 16 amino acids. Germline CDR1 KGHSH, CDR2 LQKENI. V trimming: 3 bases; J trimming: 1 base; junction bases outside the gene matches: 5. The CDR3 spells CASSPGGEGSYNEQFF. The CDR3 DNA reads as TGTGCCAGCTCACCCGGGGGGGAAGGTTCCTACAATGAGCAGTTCTTC.